Presented here are 3 T cell receptor beta chains from one specimen sequenced in a study of regulatory T cells in long-lasting Graves disease. HTBI primers from iRepertoire and Arm-PCR of CDR3 regions yielded the TCR beta libraries. TCRdb processed the multiplex PCR reads anew with MiXCR; each CDR3 protein has one entry. In the table there are about 220,000 distinct CDR3 sequences, around 20% of which are singletons. Time point indicated: newly diagnosed GD, antithyroid drugs for less than 3 months. Researchers made the TCR library from RNA that was extracted from PBMCs. These sequences were also reported in another study, on T cells in Graves' hyperthyroidism and ophthalmopathy.

This specimen was peripheral blood mononuclear cells (PBMCs), taken at new diagnosis, from a patient treated with antithyroid drugs. The receptors derive from a woman aged 25 to 39 with Graves disease.

This clonotype has a handful of counts. A much bigger clone sits one base away, suggesting this may be a read error. The rearrangement links TRBV20-1 to TRBJ2-1, with TRBD1 matching over 8 bases. The length of the CDR3 is 14 residues. Germline assignment: CDR1 DFQATT and CDR2 SNEGSKA (reference sequence). The junction had 3 bases not matched to a gene; V was cut back by 0 bases and J by 5 bases. CDR3 residues: CSARDGQGHNEQFF. In DNA form, the CDR3 reads TGCAGTGCTAGAGACGGACAGGGACACAATGAGCAGTTCTTC.

The chain joins TRBV12-3 or TRBV12-4 to TRBJ2-2, with TRBD2 as a possible D gene (5 bases). Trimming removed 3 bases at V and 1 base at J, with 9 bases between. The CDR3 is 15 amino acids. The CDR3 bases are TGTGCCAGCAGTTTTGCGGGCGGGAACACCGGGGAGCTGTTTTTT. This encodes CASSFAGGNTGELFF.

This clonotype was counted many times. The chain is built from TRBV14 and TRBJ1-6; TRBD1 agrees at 7 bases. The germline V gene encodes CDR1 SGHDN and CDR2 FVKESK. Unmatched junction bases numbered 4, after V lost 1 base and J lost 10 bases. CDR3 length: 14 amino acids. CDR3 region: CASSQAGGRSPLHF. The CDR3 DNA follows: TGTGCCAGCAGCCAAGCAGGGGGTAGATCACCCCTCCACTTT.